This T cell receptor (beta chain) was observed in a study of molecular identifiers for immune sequencing clone quantification. Study-level results: Among effectors, clones above 20 RNA copies held over 97% of molecules; among naive cells, under 1%.

The germline CDR1 and CDR2 sequences are PRHDT and FYEKMQ (reference sequence). The CDR3 spans 14 residues. Trimming stripped 4 bases from V and 3 bases from J, with 11 bases between. Libraries of naive CD8 cells were prepared from approximately 20,000 to 1,000,000 sorted cells using 10%, 30% or 50% RNA. Researchers sorted naive CD8 T cells as cells that were CD8+CD4-CCR7+CD45RA+. This clonotype was counted between two and nine times. Its antigen is as yet unknown. The authors built bulk TCR libraries by previously described methods with listed TCR primers. TCRdb used MiXCR to reprocess the PCR reads, holding one entry per CDR3 protein. The table has more than 550,000 distinct CDR3 sequences, roughly 25% seen once.

This TCR was recovered from a human donor in good health. Some libraries in this study had Jurkat cell RNA spiked in. The sample comprised naive CD8+ T cells from blood, with Jurkat cell RNA spiked in. Subset defined: FACS-sorted CD8+CD4-CCR7+CD45RA+ naive T cells. This chain joins TRBV13 and TRBJ2-3; D call uncertain. The chain's CDR3 is CASSSGPRTDTQYF. DNA of the CDR3: TGTGCCAGCAGCTCCGGGCCCAGAACAGATACGCAGTATTTT.